These 18 T cell receptor beta chains share one sample of origin, sequenced in a study of CD8+ T cells in alopecia areata. The treatment here: oral pan-JAK inhibitor, 5-10 mg twice daily. cDNA prepared by RNA extraction and subsequent reverse transcription served as the template for sequencing. The table came from immunoSEQ multiplex PCR; TCRdb's copy has only in-frame clones and leaves some out. This table has around 100,000 clones, 60% to 80% appearing once. Sequencing was performed on CD8+ T cells sorted from blood, taken at week 44, from a patient treated with tofacitinib. These receptor sequences come from a human donor with alopecia areata.

The chain couples TRBV6-5 to TRBJ2-2; 9 bases agree with TRBD1. The germline V gene encodes CDR1 MNHEY and CDR2 SVGAGI. The V segment lost 8 bases and the J segment 5 bases; nucleotides outside the gene matches: 9. The CDR3 is 15 residues long. CDR3 in DNA: TGTGCCAGCCGTCCCGGGGACAGGGCGACCGGGGAGCTGTTTTTT. Translated, it gives CASRPGDRATGELFF.

The chain joins TRBV9 to TRBJ2-1; 8 bases map to TRBD2. Germline V gene data show CDR1 as SGDLS and CDR2 as YYNGEE. V dropped 6 bases and J dropped 2; count of bases not matched to a gene: 4. The CDR3 extends over 14 amino acids. CDR3 region: CASKPGGAYNEQFF. CDR3 sequence (DNA): TGTGCCAGCAAACCCGGGGGGGCCTACAATGAGCAGTTCTTC.

This clone was counted a few times. The V and J genes are TRBV4-1 and TRBJ2-2; no firm D call. Germline CDR1 reads MGHRA; CDR2 reads YSYEKL. The CDR3 runs to 13 residues. The V and J ends lost 2 bases and 5 bases respectively, with 6 bases between them. The CDR3 protein is CASSQSGTGELFF. The CDR3 DNA follows: TGCGCCAGCAGCCAATCTGGGACCGGGGAGCTGTTTTTT.

In its sample, this clone was seen a few times. The CDR3 DNA follows: TGTGCCAGCAGCCTATGGACTGGGAACTATGGCTACACCTTC. Its protein product is CASSLWTGNYGYTF. The chain combines TRBV7-9 with TRBJ1-2; D remains unclear. The CDR3 is made up of 14 amino acids. V lost 5 bases to trimming and J lost 2 bases, with 12 bases between them. Germline V gene sequence: CDR1 SEHNR, CDR2 FQNEAQ (reference sequence).

The CDR3 DNA follows: TGTGCCAGCTCTATCAGGGGAGGGACTGAAGCTTTCTTT. This codes for CASSIRGGTEAFF. This chain uses TRBV27 with TRBJ1-1; tentative D call: TRBD1 (6 bases). The CDR3 runs to 13 residues. Per germline, CDR1 MNHEY and CDR2 SMNVEV (reference sequence). Trimming cost V 8 bases and J 5 bases, with 15 bases left between them.

V usage is TRBV7-9 and J usage is TRBJ1-1; tentative D call: TRBD1 (6 bases). The CDR3 spans 14 residues. V was cut by 3 bases and J by 6 bases, with 14 bases left in between. Per germline, CDR1 SEHNR and CDR2 FQNEAQ (reference sequence). CDR3 in amino acids: CASSLEGEAAEAFF. CDR3 in DNA: TGTGCCAGCAGCTTGGAGGGGGAGGCGGCTGAAGCTTTCTTT.

The chain has TRBV9 and TRBJ2-1; unclear D gene. CDR3 length: 13 residues. Germline V CDR1 and CDR2: SGDLS, YYNGEE. Trimming pared 2 bases from V and 8 bases from J, leaving 11 bases between. CDR3 DNA sequence: TGTGCCAGCAGCGTCCGAGGAAACTATGAGCAGTTCTTC. It yields the protein CASSVRGNYEQFF.

This clone was counted only a few times. The chain has TRBV27 and TRBJ2-7, with D unclear. V lost 6 bases to trimming and J lost 4 bases, with 13 bases between them. The CDR3 is 13 residues long. Germline-derived CDR1 and CDR2 are MNHEY and SMNVEV (reference sequence). CDR3 nucleotide sequence: TGTGCCAGCAGAGCTTCTGCGTCGTACGAGCAGTACTTC. Translation: CASRASASYEQYF.

The genes are TRBV2 and TRBJ1-1; D is perhaps TRBD1 (5 bases). The germline V gene has CDR1 SNHLY and CDR2 FYNNEI. V was shortened by 9 bases and J by 1 base, with 12 bases between the two germline ends. The CDR3 is 13 amino acids. The chain's CDR3 is CARMTGGNTEAFF. The CDR3 DNA is TGTGCCAGGATGACCGGGGGGAACACTGAAGCTTTCTTT.

The rearrangement links TRBV5-1 to TRBJ2-7; 10 bases map to TRBD2. This CDR3 spans 15 amino acids. Per the germline V gene, CDR1 is SGHRS and CDR2 is YFSETQ. The junction had 11 bases not matched to a gene; V was cut back by 4 bases and J by 7 bases. CDR3 DNA sequence: TGCGCCAGCAGCCCCCGCCGGGCTAGCGGGGGAGAGCAGTACTTC. Its translation is CASSPRRASGGEQYF.

The chain recombines TRBV7-2 with TRBJ2-3, with D hard to call. The V end was cut by 7 bases, the J end by 4 bases, with 6 bases between. Germline CDR1 reads SGHTA; CDR2 reads FQGNSA. The CDR3 length is 11 residues. CDR3 in DNA: TGTGCCAGCAACTCGCCAGATACGCAGTATTTT. Its protein is CASNSPDTQYF.

The DNA for the CDR3 is TGCGCCAGCAGCCACCCGGGACAGGGCGTTCCACCCCTCCACTTT. Its translation: CASSHPGQGVPPLHF. The chain employs TRBV4-1 and TRBJ1-6, with 9 bases that match TRBD1. Germline values: CDR1 MGHRA, CDR2 YSYEKL. The V and J ends lost 3 bases and 11 bases, in that order; junction bases with no gene match: 8. CDR3 length equals 15 residues.

The chain joins TRBV9 to TRBJ2-2, with a possible D match to TRBD2 (6 bases). This CDR3 spans 14 amino acids. Germline lookup yields CDR1 SGDLS and CDR2 YYNGEE. The V end was cut by 2 bases, the J end by 6 bases, with 11 bases between. Written as DNA, the CDR3 is TGTGCCAGCAGCGTCAAGGGAGGAGCCGGGGAGCTGTTTTTT. It is translated as CASSVKGGAGELFF.

The genes are TRBV27 and TRBJ2-5; 12 nucleotides line up with TRBD2. Germline assignment: CDR1 MNHEY and CDR2 SMNVEV (reference sequence). The CDR3 consists of 13 residues. V shed 6 bases, J shed 5 bases, and the junction held 1 base outside the gene matches. The CDR3 loop is CASSGTSGETQYF. CDR3 in DNA: TGTGCCAGCAGCGGGACTAGCGGGGAGACCCAGTACTTC.

This rearrangement joins TRBV7-7 to TRBJ2-7; D remains ambiguous. Per germline, CDR1 SSHAT and CDR2 FNYEAQ (reference sequence). Trimming cost V 4 bases and J 6 bases, with 13 bases left between them. The CDR3 consists of 13 residues. CDR3 nucleotide sequence: TGTGCCAGCAGCTCCGGTACCGGCGGCGAGCAGTACTTC. Amino acid sequence: CASSSGTGGEQYF.

This clone has just a few counts. The rearrangement joins TRBV4-3 to TRBJ2-1; D is uncertain. Germline V gives CDR1 LGHNA, CDR2 YSLEER. This CDR3 spans 14 amino acids. V lost 4 bases and J 5 bases, leaving 12 bases between the germline ends. CDR3 coding DNA: TGCGCCAGCAGCCCAAGTGGGGAAGACAATGAGCAGTTCTTC. Its translation: CASSPSGEDNEQFF.

The chain employs TRBV6-6 and TRBJ2-3, with D possibly being TRBD1 (6 bases). Germline CDR1 MNHNY, CDR2 SVGAGI (reference sequence). V dropped 8 bases and J dropped 5 bases, with 17 bases sitting between them. The CDR3 extends over 14 amino acids. Here the CDR3 reads CASLQAGEIDTQYF. DNA of the CDR3: TGTGCCAGCCTACAGGCAGGGGAAATAGATACGCAGTATTTT.

This chain uses TRBV4-3 with TRBJ2-3; perhaps TRBD2 as D (7 bases). Germline-derived CDR1 and CDR2 are LGHNA and YSLEER. V was cut by 0 bases and J by 5 bases, with 21 bases left in between. The CDR3 runs to 18 residues. CDR3 sequence: CASSQDLPRGGAVDTQYF. CDR3 bases: TGCGCCAGCAGCCAAGATCTTCCCCGAGGGGGGGCAGTAGATACGCAGTATTTT.